These 15 T cell receptor beta chains came from one sample sequenced in a study of blood T cell repertoires in COVID-19. Here immunoSEQ multiplex PCR was the method, and the copy in TCRdb shows in-frame clones only, minus some. The sample holds about 67,000 clones, around 86% seen once. Sequencing used peripheral blood. These receptors were collected from a man aged 50 to 60 with active COVID-19.

The chain has TRBV11-2 and TRBJ2-7, with D hard to call. Looked up from germline, CDR1 is SGHAT and CDR2 is FQNNGV. With 2 bases removed from V and 3 bases from J, the gap between germline ends came to 11 bases. The CDR3 contains 14 residues. Written as DNA, the CDR3 is TGTGCCAGCAGCTTATACACCGAACGCTACGAGCAGTACTTC. Residues: CASSLYTERYEQYF.

As DNA, the CDR3 is TGTGCCAGTATCCCCACAGGCGGAGTTGGGAACGAGCAGTACTTC. Encoded protein: CASIPTGGVGNEQYF. The genes are TRBV19 and TRBJ2-7, with D perhaps TRBD1 (5 bases). The CDR3 runs to 15 residues. Germline lookup yields CDR1 LNHDA and CDR2 SQIVND (reference sequence). Trimming took off 7 bases at V and 5 bases at J, with 21 bases between the two ends.

The chain recombines TRBV7-8 with TRBJ2-3; maybe TRBD2 (6 bases). The CDR3 has 16 amino acids. Germline lookup yields CDR1 SGHVS and CDR2 FQNEAQ. V was clipped by 5 bases and J by 4 bases, with 19 bases between them. CDR3 region: CASSIGWDQRADTQYF. The CDR3 region has the DNA TGTGCCAGCAGCATCGGATGGGACCAGCGGGCAGATACGCAGTATTTT.

This clone was counted once. The gene calls are TRBV11-3 and TRBJ1-3; 7 positions match TRBD1. The CDR3 sequence is 15 residues long. The trim removed 5 bases at V and 2 bases at J, leaving 6 bases unmatched. The V gene's germline CDR1 is SGHNT and CDR2 YENEEA. CDR3 loop: CASSPFQGAGNTIYF. The CDR3 nucleotides read TGTGCCAGCAGCCCATTCCAGGGGGCTGGAAACACCATATATTTT.

The genes are TRBV27 and TRBJ1-1, with D uncertain. Germline CDR1 MNHEY, CDR2 SMNVEV (reference sequence). The CDR3 has 13 amino acids. The V and J ends lost 2 bases and 4 bases respectively, with 8 bases between them. The CDR3 here is CASSLGQTTEAFF. The CDR3 nucleotides are TGTGCCAGCAGTTTAGGGCAGACCACTGAAGCTTTCTTT.

This rearrangement joins TRBV25-1 to TRBJ2-1; 14 nucleotides agree with TRBD2. Germline-derived CDR1 and CDR2 are MGHDK and SYGVNS. The CDR3 covers 16 residues. Germline trimming cut 4 bases from V and 8 bases from J; bases unmatched to any gene: 7. The CDR3 DNA reads as TGTGCCAGCAGTGCCGGGACTAGCGGGAGCCAATATGAGCAGTTCTTC. Its translation is CASSAGTSGSQYEQFF.

CDR3 bases: TGTGCCAGCTCACTAACTACAGGGTTGGTGGACACTGAAGCTTTCTTT. Amino acids: CASSLTTGLVDTEAFF. The rearrangement uses TRBV18 and TRBJ1-1; D may be TRBD1 (6 bases). Trimming removed 4 bases at V and 3 bases at J, with 18 bases between. CDR1 KGHSH and CDR2 LQKENI come from the germline V gene. This CDR3 region has 16 residues.

The CDR3 nucleotides are TGTGCCATCAGTGAGTCGGGTGGCGGGAGAGGCTACAATGAGCAGTTCTTC. This sequence encodes CAISESGGGRGYNEQFF. The rearrangement uses TRBV10-3 and TRBJ2-1, with 7 bases matching TRBD2. V trimming: 0 bases; J trimming: 3 bases; junction bases outside the gene matches: 8. This CDR3 region has 17 residues. Germline lookup yields CDR1 ENHRY and CDR2 SYGVKD.

This chain connects TRBV6-5 to TRBJ2-3; D possibly corresponds to TRBD1 (7 bases). The germline V gene has CDR1 MNHEY and CDR2 SVGAGI. The germline V and J ends were trimmed by 8 bases and 3 bases, with 15 bases remaining between them. The CDR3 extends over 14 amino acids. The CDR3 loop is CASLSAGGTDTQYF. CDR3 in DNA: TGTGCCAGCCTGAGCGCAGGGGGGACAGATACGCAGTATTTT.

This clone was picked up a small number of times. The V gene is TRBV19, the J gene TRBJ2-2, with 7 bases fitting TRBD1. V trimming: 6 bases; J trimming: 4 bases; junction bases outside the gene matches: 5. Germline V gene lookup returns CDR1 LNHDA and CDR2 SQIVND (reference sequence). The CDR3 runs 14 residues. CDR3 region: CASRPGQLTGELFF. CDR3 nucleotide sequence: TGTGCCAGTAGGCCGGGACAGCTCACCGGGGAGCTGTTTTTT.

CDR3 loop: CASSYLLGLAGTDTQYF. Written as DNA, the CDR3 is TGTGCCAGCAGTTACTTGTTGGGACTAGCGGGAACAGATACGCAGTATTTT. The V call is TRBV6-2 or TRBV6-3, the J call TRBJ2-3; TRBD2 matches at 13 bases. Germline loops: CDR1 MNHEY, CDR2 SVGEGT. With V trimmed by 1 base and J by 3 bases, 4 bases remained unmatched. This CDR3 is built from 17 residues.

This chain links TRBV3-1 (or the pseudogene TRBV3-2) with TRBJ2-1, with a possible D match to TRBD2 (5 bases). Deletions cut 0 bases from V and 4 bases from J, with 10 bases between. This CDR3 has 15 residues. Germline CDR1 is LGHDT and CDR2 is YNNKEL (reference sequence). The CDR3 is CASSQDSSGYNEQFF. CDR3 DNA: TGTGCCAGCAGCCAAGACTCAAGCGGATACAATGAGCAGTTCTTC.

The V and J genes are TRBV5-1 and TRBJ2-3; 8 nucleotides match TRBD2. Germline loops: CDR1 SGHRS, CDR2 YFSETQ. The CDR3 length is 14 residues. V trimming: 6 bases; J trimming: 9 bases; junction bases outside the gene matches: 12. In DNA form, the CDR3 reads TGCGCCAGCATAATAGGAGCGGGAGTGGAAACGCAGTATTTT. Its translation is CASIIGAGVETQYF. The full variable domain, with the rest looked up from reference TRBV5-1 and TRBJ2-3, is KAGVTQTPRYLIKTRGQQVTLSCSPISGHRSVSWYQQTPGQGLQFLFEYFSETQRNKGNFPGRFSGRQFSNSRSEMNVSTLELGDSALYLCASIIGAGVETQYFGPGTRLTVL.

The V gene is TRBV6-2 or TRBV6-3, the J gene TRBJ2-2, with D perhaps matching TRBD2 (5 bases). Trimming pared 4 bases from V and 1 base from J, leaving 10 bases between. There are 15 residues in the CDR3. Germline assignment: CDR1 MNHEY and CDR2 SVGEGT. In nucleotides, the CDR3 is TGTGCCAGCAGTTCACGCCGGGGGAACACCGGGGAGCTGTTTTTT. Residues: CASSSRRGNTGELFF.

The V gene is TRBV7-9, the J gene TRBJ1-6; D perhaps matches TRBD1 (6 bases). Deletions cut 3 bases from V and 6 bases from J, with 15 bases between. Germline CDR1 is SEHNR and CDR2 is FQNEAQ (reference sequence). CDR3 length equals 16 residues. CDR3 DNA: TGTGCCAGCAGCTTCAGCCAGGGGATGCCTAATTCACCCCTCCACTTT. The encoded protein is CASSFSQGMPNSPLHF. The full variable domain, rest sourced from reference TRBV7-9 and TRBJ1-6, is DTGVSQNPRHKITKRGQNVTFRCDPISEHNRLYWYRQTLGQGPEFLTYFQNEAQLEKSRLLSDRFSAERPKGSFSTLEIQRTEQGDSAMYLCASSFSQGMPNSPLHFGNGTRLTVT.